Listed here are 26 T cell receptor beta chains from one sample, sequenced in a study of molecular identifiers for immune sequencing clone quantification. TCRdb re-derived calls from the PCR reads in MiXCR, one entry per CDR3 protein. In the table there are 40,000 to 45,000 distinct CDR3 sequences, 15% to 20% of which are singletons. Sequencing was carried out using naive CD8+ T cells from blood, with Jurkat cell RNA spiked in. Regarding subset: FACS-sorted CD8+CD4-CCR7+CD45RA+ naive T cells. Receptors were obtained from a human donor in good health. Some libraries in this study had Jurkat cell RNA spiked in.

This clonotype was counted ten times or more. This sequence joins TRBV7-9 and TRBJ2-7, with 8 bases aligning to TRBD1. Germline trimming cut 4 bases from V and 4 bases from J; bases unmatched to any gene: 12. The CDR3 consists of 16 residues. The germline gives CDR1 SEHNR, CDR2 FQNEAQ (reference sequence). Written as DNA, the CDR3 is TGTGCCAGCAGCTCAAAAGCCGGGACAGGAATATACGAGCAGTACTTC. Its protein is CASSSKAGTGIYEQYF.

This clonotype was detected many times. CDR3 nucleotides: TGTGCCAGCAGCTTAGCCCCAAGGGACCTAGCGGGGACAACAGATACGCAGTATTTT. Amino acid sequence: CASSLAPRDLAGTTDTQYF. J is TRBJ2-3 and V is TRBV11-2; 9 positions agree with TRBD2. Germline assignment: CDR1 SGHAT and CDR2 FQNNGV. The CDR3 length is 19 residues. Germline trimming cut 1 base from V and 3 bases from J; bases unmatched to any gene: 14.

This clonotype was counted ten times or more. This CDR3 reads CASMRMAGGPETQYF. The CDR3 DNA sequence: TGTGCCAGCATGAGGATGGCGGGAGGGCCAGAGACCCAGTACTTC. The V call is TRBV27, the J call TRBJ2-5; 9 nucleotides match TRBD2. The CDR3 is made up of 15 amino acids. The V gene end was trimmed by 7 bases and the J gene end by 4 bases; junction bases not matched to a gene: 10. Germline CDR1 is MNHEY and CDR2 is SMNVEV (reference sequence).

A note on this clonotype: This may be a read error, as it is one base from a much larger clone. V usage is TRBV12-3 or TRBV12-4 and J usage is TRBJ2-5; D unclear. The CDR3 has 11 residues. V lost 8 bases and J 7 bases, leaving 11 bases between the germline ends. The CDR3 DNA is TGTGCCAGCGCAGCATCAGGGACCCAGTACTTC. Translating gives CASAASGTQYF.

This clonotype was detected ten times or more. V usage is TRBV30 and J usage is TRBJ2-1, with D unclear. V lost 3 bases and J 3 bases, leaving 6 bases between the germline ends. The CDR3 is made up of 12 amino acids. Per germline, CDR1 GTSNPN and CDR2 SVGIG (reference sequence). CDR3 in DNA: TGTGCCTGGAGAAGTTACTACAATGAGCAGTTCTTC. This translates into CAWRSYYNEQFF.

The V call is TRBV4-3, the J call TRBJ2-7, with 7 bases identical to TRBD2. This CDR3 has 15 amino acids. After removal of 0 bases from V and 9 bases from J, the junction contained 11 bases not matched to a gene. Germline V gene lookup returns CDR1 LGHNA and CDR2 YSLEER. The CDR3 region has the DNA TGCGCCAGCAGCCAAGATGGACCAGCGGGGAACGGGCAGTACTTC. Its protein is CASSQDGPAGNGQYF.

This clonotype was detected many times. The rearrangement uses TRBV7-7 and TRBJ2-5; 11 bases match TRBD2. Per germline, CDR1 SSHAT and CDR2 FNYEAQ (reference sequence). With V trimmed by 5 bases and J by 5 bases, 7 bases remained unmatched. The CDR3 runs to 15 residues. CDR3 protein: CASSLSGGASETQYF. CDR3 sequence (DNA): TGTGCCAGCAGCCTTAGCGGGGGGGCCAGTGAGACCCAGTACTTC.

V and J are TRBV5-1 and TRBJ2-3, with 7 bases fitting TRBD2. The CDR3 loop spans 15 amino acids. The junction had 6 bases not matched to a gene; V was cut back by 4 bases and J by 1 base. Per the germline V gene, CDR1 is SGHRS and CDR2 is YFSETQ. CDR3 sequence reads: CASSETSAGTDTQYF. In DNA form, the CDR3 reads TGCGCCAGCAGCGAAACTAGCGCAGGCACAGATACGCAGTATTTT.

The chain uses TRBV21-1 and TRBJ2-4; the table's D call, TRBD2, has no DNA check behind it. TRBV21-1 is labeled a pseudogene. This CDR3 is built from 17 residues. This chain's CDR3 is CASSKVLQPTPHDIQYF. The CDR3 region has the DNA TGTGCCAGCAGCAAAGTCCTCCAACCGACTCCGCACGACATTCAGTACTTC.

This clonotype occurred many times. The rearrangement joins TRBV29-1 to TRBJ1-1; a possible D gene is TRBD1 (6 bases). Germline V gene data show CDR1 as SQVTM and CDR2 as ANQGSEA. The CDR3 runs to 14 residues. V was cut by 0 bases and J by 2 bases, with 10 bases left in between. Written as DNA, the CDR3 is TGCAGCGTTGAAGACGTGGGGGGCAACACTGAAGCTTTCTTT. Amino acids: CSVEDVGGNTEAFF. Using reference TRBV29-1 and TRBJ1-1 for the parts outside the CDR3, the full variable domain is SAVISQKPSRDICQRGTSLTIQCQVDSQVTMMFWYRQQPGQSLTLIATANQGSEATYESGFVIDKFPISRPNLTFSTLTVSNMSPEDSSIYLCSVEDVGGNTEAFFGQGTRLTVV.

The chain combines TRBV6-2 or TRBV6-3 with TRBJ2-5; 14 bases line up with TRBD2. CDR3 size: 18 residues. CDR1 and CDR2 from the germline V gene are MNHEY and SVGEGT. Trimming took 2 bases from V and 5 from J; bases not matched to a gene: 10. The DNA for the CDR3 is TGTGCCAGCAGTTACCCTCCAGCGGGACTAGCGGGAGTTGAGACCCAGTACTTC. Translation gives CASSYPPAGLAGVETQYF.

Regarding this clonotype: A read error may be the cause here, since a much bigger clone is one base away. The rearrangement uses TRBV6-2 or TRBV6-3 and TRBJ2-3; 7 nucleotides line up with TRBD2. Per germline, CDR1 MNHEY and CDR2 SVGEGT. Germline trimming cut 8 bases from V and 0 bases from J; bases unmatched to any gene: 5. There are 14 residues in the CDR3. Written as DNA, the CDR3 is TGTGCCAGCGAGAGGCGGGGGAGCACAGATACGCAGTATTTT. The encoded protein is CASERRGSTDTQYF.

This clonotype was observed at least ten times. This chain links TRBV20-1 with TRBJ2-1; tentative D call: TRBD2 (6 bases). V was pared by 1 base and J by 6 bases, with 10 bases between. Per the germline V gene, CDR1 is DFQATT and CDR2 is SNEGSKA (reference sequence). There are 13 residues in the CDR3. In DNA, the CDR3 is TGCAGTGCTAGAGGGGACTCTTCCAATGAGCAGTTCTTC. Protein product: CSARGDSSNEQFF.

In this sample, this clonotype turned up many times. The genes are TRBV7-2 and TRBJ2-7, with 8 bases identical to TRBD2. V shed 5 bases, J shed 6 bases, and the junction held 6 bases outside the gene matches. This CDR3 is 13 amino acids long. Germline CDR1 SGHTA, CDR2 FQGNSA. The CDR3 sequence: CASSPGLVGEQYF. CDR3 nucleotides: TGTGCCAGCAGCCCGGGACTAGTGGGCGAGCAGTACTTC.

This clonotype is medium-sized in the sample. The chain combines TRBV4-1 with TRBJ2-3; D is unresolved. Trimming pared 2 bases from V and 2 bases from J, leaving 8 bases between. The CDR3 is 14 residues long. In germline, CDR1 is MGHRA, CDR2 YSYEKL. This CDR3 is CASSQSTNTDTQYF. CDR3 DNA: TGCGCCAGCAGCCAATCGACGAACACAGATACGCAGTATTTT.

This clonotype was counted ten times or more. The chain is built from TRBV7-8 and TRBJ2-7; D is possibly TRBD1 (6 bases). Germline V gene sequence: CDR1 SGHVS, CDR2 FQNEAQ. This CDR3 comprises 14 residues. The ends were cut back, 5 bases at V and 4 bases at J, with 15 bases in the middle. CDR3 coding DNA: TGTGCCAGCAGCCCGCAAGTTACAGGGTACGAGCAGTACTTC. Translation gives CASSPQVTGYEQYF.

In the case of this clonotype: A much bigger clone sits one base away, suggesting this may be a read error. The rearrangement uses TRBV13 and TRBJ1-1, with D possibly TRBD1 on 5 matching bases. Trimming cost V 4 bases and J 10 bases, with 10 bases left between them. The length of the CDR3 is 11 residues. The germline CDR1 and CDR2 sequences are PRHDT and FYEKMQ (reference sequence). In nucleotides, the CDR3 is TGTGCCAGCAGCTGGGGGGGTGGAGCTTTCTTT. It encodes CASSWGGGAFF.

In this sample, this clonotype turned up many times. V is TRBV11-2 and J is TRBJ2-3, with 10 positions matching TRBD2. CDR3 length: 15 amino acids. The V gene's germline CDR1 is SGHAT and CDR2 FQNNGV. Trimming at V came to 4 bases and at J to 1 base, leaving 2 bases not matched to a gene. The CDR3 region has the DNA TGTGCCAGCAGCTCCCTAGCGGGGGGCACAGATACGCAGTATTTT. Its translation is CASSSLAGGTDTQYF.

This clonotype was detected ten times or more. The chain employs TRBV4-1 and TRBJ2-2; D is unresolved. CDR3 length: 17 amino acids. Per the germline V gene, CDR1 is MGHRA and CDR2 is YSYEKL. V was trimmed by 0 bases and J by 4 bases, leaving 15 bases between them. CDR3: CASSQEFRLVGTGELFF. The CDR3 DNA reads TGCGCCAGCAGCCAAGAATTTCGGCTAGTTGGCACCGGGGAGCTGTTTTTT.

This clonotype was observed many times. The J gene is TRBJ2-3, the V gene TRBV9; the D is unclear. The V gene lost 5 bases and the J gene lost 0 bases, with 10 bases spanning the gap. CDR1 and CDR2 (germline): SGDLS, YYNGEE. This CDR3 is 14 amino acids long. The CDR3 nucleotides are TGTGCCAGCAGTACCGAGACTAGCACAGATACGCAGTATTTT. It translates to CASSTETSTDTQYF.

As to this clonotype: A much larger clone differs from this one at a single base, so this may be a read error. This chain links TRBV19 with TRBJ1-2; no clear D. CDR1 LNHDA and CDR2 SQIVND come from the germline V gene (reference sequence). The CDR3 length is 14 residues. The CDR3 nucleotides are TGTGCCAGTAGTATCCCACGCTCCAACTATTGCTACACCTTC. Translating it yields CASSIPRSNYCYTF.

This clonotype was observed many times. V is TRBV4-2 and J is TRBJ2-3; TRBD2 is a possible D gene (6 bases). V shed 1 base and J shed 6 bases, with 8 bases lying between them. Germline V gene lookup returns CDR1 LGHNA and CDR2 YNFKEQ. This CDR3 has 13 residues. This CDR3 reads CASSQALADTQYF. The CDR3 DNA sequence: TGTGCCAGCAGCCAAGCCCTAGCGGATACGCAGTATTTT.

This clonotype came up many times. The chain is built from TRBV2 and TRBJ2-1; D might be TRBD1 or TRBD2, each matching 6 bases. V dropped 3 bases and J dropped 9 bases, with 15 bases sitting between them. This CDR3 comprises 14 residues. The V gene's germline CDR1 is SNHLY and CDR2 FYNNEI. CDR3 nucleotides: TGTGCCAGCAGTGACAGACTTGGAGGGGGTGAGCAGTTCTTC. The encoded protein is CASSDRLGGGEQFF.

This clonotype was seen ten or more times. The chain joins TRBV12-3 or TRBV12-4 to TRBJ2-3, with D possibly being TRBD2 (7 bases). This CDR3 has 15 residues. V lost 0 bases to trimming and J lost 5 bases, with 12 bases between them. The CDR3: CASSLAGGPKDTQYF. CDR3 DNA: TGTGCCAGCAGTTTAGCGGGGGGGCCAAAAGATACGCAGTATTTT.

This clonotype was detected ten times or more. V and J are TRBV4-1 and TRBJ2-3; TRBD2 is a possible D gene (6 bases). The germline V gene encodes CDR1 MGHRA and CDR2 YSYEKL. V gave up 0 bases and J gave up 4 bases, with 14 bases separating them. The CDR3 consists of 16 residues. The CDR3 bases are TGCGCCAGCAGCCAAGAGGTACCGGGAGTGGCAGATACGCAGTATTTT. Its protein product is CASSQEVPGVADTQYF.

Many counts were recorded for this clonotype. The rearrangement uses TRBV28 and TRBJ2-5; 7 positions match TRBD1. Germline V gene lookup returns CDR1 MDHEN and CDR2 SYDVKM. The J segment lost 5 bases and the V segment lost 8 bases, leaving 8 bases of the junction unmatched. The CDR3 runs 13 residues. CDR3 sequence reads: CASGTVGKETQYF. The CDR3 DNA is TGTGCCAGCGGGACAGTCGGAAAGGAGACCCAGTACTTC.